The entry below describes one TCR beta chain. The authors reverse transcribed about 0.5 to 1 ug RNA with random hexamers. Multiplex immunoSEQ PCR targeted 54 Vbeta and 13 Jbeta TCR beta segments. One entry per CDR3 protein, called by TCRdb with MiXCR from the immunoSEQ multiplex PCR reads. The table shows approximately 160,000 distinct CDR3 sequences, with about 90% occurring only once. These data belong to a study of CD8 T cells in Susac syndrome. The CDR3 has 15 amino acids. CDR1 MDHEN and CDR2 SYDVKM come from the germline V gene. V lost 5 bases to trimming and J lost 2 bases; unmatched junction nucleotides: 7.

Sequenced sample: CD4+ T cells from PBMCs. The chain has TRBV28 and TRBJ2-7, with 9 bases aligning to TRBD1. The sequence derives from a human donor in good health. The CDR3 coding sequence is TGTGCCAGCAGTCCATTCGGGACAGGGACCTACGAGCAGTACTTC. Its translation is CASSPFGTGTYEQYF.